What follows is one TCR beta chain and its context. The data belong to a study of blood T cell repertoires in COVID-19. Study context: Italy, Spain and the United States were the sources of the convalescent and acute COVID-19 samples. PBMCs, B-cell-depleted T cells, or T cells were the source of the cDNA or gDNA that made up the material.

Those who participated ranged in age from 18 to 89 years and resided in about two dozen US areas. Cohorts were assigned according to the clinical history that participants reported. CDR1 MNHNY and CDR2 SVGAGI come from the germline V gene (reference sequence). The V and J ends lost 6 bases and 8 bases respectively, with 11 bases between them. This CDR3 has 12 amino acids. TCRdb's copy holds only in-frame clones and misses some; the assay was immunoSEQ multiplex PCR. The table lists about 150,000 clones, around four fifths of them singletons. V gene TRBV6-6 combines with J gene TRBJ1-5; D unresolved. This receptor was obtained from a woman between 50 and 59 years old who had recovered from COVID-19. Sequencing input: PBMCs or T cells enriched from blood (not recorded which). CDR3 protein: CASSSSYEPQHF. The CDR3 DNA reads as TGTGCCAGCAGCTCGTCGTATGAGCCCCAGCATTTT.